This T cell receptor (beta chain) was captured in a study of blood T cell repertoires in COVID-19. Some clones are missing from TCRdb's copy, which holds only in-frame ones; the method was immunoSEQ multiplex PCR. Of 490,000 or so clones listed, 70% to 90% are singletons. This CDR3 has 15 amino acids. The germline gives CDR1 SGHTA, CDR2 FQGNSA. V was trimmed by 8 bases and J by 0 bases, leaving 14 bases between them. All enrollees were about 18 to 95 years old and from roughly 26 US areas. The recovered donors of Cohort 3 showed two negative PCRs, clearance, or symptom resolution. The sequencing input was PBMCs or T cells enriched from blood (not recorded which). The TCR sequence derives from a woman aged 60-75 years who had recovered from COVID-19. The genes are TRBV7-2 and TRBJ2-1, with D possibly TRBD1 on 6 matching bases. The CDR3 DNA reads as TGTGCCAGCTCCGTGTACAGGGTCTCCTACAATGAGCAGTTCTTC. Its translation is CASSVYRVSYNEQFF.